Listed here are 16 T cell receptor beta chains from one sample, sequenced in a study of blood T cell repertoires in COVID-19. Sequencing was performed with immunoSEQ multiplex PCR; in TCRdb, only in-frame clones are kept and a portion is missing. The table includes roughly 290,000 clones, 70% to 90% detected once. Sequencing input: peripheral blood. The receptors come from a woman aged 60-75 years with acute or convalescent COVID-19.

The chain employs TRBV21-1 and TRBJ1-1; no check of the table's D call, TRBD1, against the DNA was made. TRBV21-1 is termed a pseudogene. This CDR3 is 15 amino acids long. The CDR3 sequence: CASQIGTGKNTEAFF. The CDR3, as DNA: TGTGCCTCCCAAATTGGGACAGGAAAGAACACTGAAGCTTTCTTT.

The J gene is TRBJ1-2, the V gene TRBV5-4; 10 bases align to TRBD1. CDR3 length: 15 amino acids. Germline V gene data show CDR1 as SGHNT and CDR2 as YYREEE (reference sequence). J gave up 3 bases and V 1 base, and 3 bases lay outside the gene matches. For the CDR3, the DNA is TGTGCCAGCAGCTTGCTGACAGGGGGCGACTATGGCTACACCTTC. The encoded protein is CASSLLTGGDYGYTF.

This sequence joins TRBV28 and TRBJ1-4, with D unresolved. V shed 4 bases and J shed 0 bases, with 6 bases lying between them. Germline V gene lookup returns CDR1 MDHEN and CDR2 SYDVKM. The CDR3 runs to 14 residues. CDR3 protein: CASSYIATNEKLFF. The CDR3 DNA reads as TGTGCCAGCAGTTACATTGCAACTAATGAAAAACTGTTTTTT.

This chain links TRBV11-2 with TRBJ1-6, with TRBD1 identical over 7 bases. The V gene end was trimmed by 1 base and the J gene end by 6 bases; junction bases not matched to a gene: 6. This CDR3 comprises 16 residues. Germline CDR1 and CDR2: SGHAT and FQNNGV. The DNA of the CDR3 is TGTGCCAGCAGCTTAGGTACCAGGGGGAGTAATTCACCCCTCCACTTT. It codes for CASSLGTRGSNSPLHF.

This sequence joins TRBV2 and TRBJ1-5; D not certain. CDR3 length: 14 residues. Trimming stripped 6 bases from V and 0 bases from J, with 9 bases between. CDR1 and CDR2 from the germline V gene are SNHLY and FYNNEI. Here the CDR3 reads CASRERDSNQPQHF. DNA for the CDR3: TGTGCCAGCAGGGAGAGGGATAGCAATCAGCCCCAGCATTTT. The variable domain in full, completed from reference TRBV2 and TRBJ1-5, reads EPEVTQTPSHQVTQMGQEVILRCVPISNHLYFYWYRQILGQKVEFLVSFYNNEISEKSEIFDDQFSVERPDGSNFTLKIRSTKLEDSAMYFCASRERDSNQPQHFGDGTRLSIL.

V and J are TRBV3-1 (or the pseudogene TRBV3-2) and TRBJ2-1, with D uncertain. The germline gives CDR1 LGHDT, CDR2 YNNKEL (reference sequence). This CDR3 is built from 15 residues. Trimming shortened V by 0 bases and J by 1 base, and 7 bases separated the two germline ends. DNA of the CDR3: TGTGCCAGCAGCCAAGACGGCGGTTCCTACAATGAGCAGTTCTTC. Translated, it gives CASSQDGGSYNEQFF.

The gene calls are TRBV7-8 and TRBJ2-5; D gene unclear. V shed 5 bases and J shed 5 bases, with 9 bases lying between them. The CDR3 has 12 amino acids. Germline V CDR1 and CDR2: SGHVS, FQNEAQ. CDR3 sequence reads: CASSPGIETQYF. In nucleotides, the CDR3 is TGTGCCAGCAGCCCGGGTATCGAGACCCAGTACTTC. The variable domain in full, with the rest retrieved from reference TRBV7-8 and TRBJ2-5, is GAGVSQSPRYKVAKRGQDVALRCDPISGHVSLFWYQQALGQGPEFLTYFQNEAQLDKSGLPSDRFFAERPEGSVSTLKIQRTQQEDSAVYLCASSPGIETQYFGPGTRLLVL.

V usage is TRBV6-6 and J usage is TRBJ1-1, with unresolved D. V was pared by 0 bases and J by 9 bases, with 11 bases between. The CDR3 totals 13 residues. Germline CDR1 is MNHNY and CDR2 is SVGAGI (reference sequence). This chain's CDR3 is CASSYSGLAQAFF. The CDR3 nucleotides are TGTGCCAGCAGTTACTCGGGCCTCGCACAAGCTTTCTTT.

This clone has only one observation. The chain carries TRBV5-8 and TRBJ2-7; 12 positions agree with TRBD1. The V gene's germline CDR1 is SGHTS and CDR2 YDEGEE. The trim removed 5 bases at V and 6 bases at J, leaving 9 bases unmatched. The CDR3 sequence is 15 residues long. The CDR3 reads CASRTPGQGAGEQYF. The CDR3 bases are TGTGCCAGCAGGACACCGGGACAGGGGGCTGGCGAGCAGTACTTC.

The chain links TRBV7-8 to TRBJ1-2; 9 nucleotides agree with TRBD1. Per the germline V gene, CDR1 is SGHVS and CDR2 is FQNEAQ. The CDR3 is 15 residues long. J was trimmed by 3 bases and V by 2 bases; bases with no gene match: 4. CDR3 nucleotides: TGTGCCAGCAGCTTAACACAGGGGGCTTACTATGGCTACACCTTC. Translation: CASSLTQGAYYGYTF.

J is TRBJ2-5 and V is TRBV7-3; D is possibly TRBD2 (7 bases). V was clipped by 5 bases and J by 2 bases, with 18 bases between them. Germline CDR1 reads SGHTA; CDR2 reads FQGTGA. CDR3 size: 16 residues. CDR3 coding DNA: TGTGCCAGCAGCCCCTTAGGGGGAGGGATTCAAGAGACCCAGTACTTC. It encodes CASSPLGGGIQETQYF.

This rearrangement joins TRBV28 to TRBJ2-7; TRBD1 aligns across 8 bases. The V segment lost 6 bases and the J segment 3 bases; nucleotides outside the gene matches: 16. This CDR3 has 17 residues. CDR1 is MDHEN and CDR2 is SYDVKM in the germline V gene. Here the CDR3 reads CASRPPLDRAPFYEQYF. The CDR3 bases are TGTGCCAGCAGACCCCCGTTGGACAGGGCGCCTTTCTACGAGCAGTACTTC.

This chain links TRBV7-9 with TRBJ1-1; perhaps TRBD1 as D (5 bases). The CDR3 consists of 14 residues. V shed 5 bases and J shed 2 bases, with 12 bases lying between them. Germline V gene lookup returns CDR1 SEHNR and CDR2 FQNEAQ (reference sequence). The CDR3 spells CASSLRTFNTEAFF. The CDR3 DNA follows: TGTGCCAGCAGCCTCCGGACATTTAACACTGAAGCTTTCTTT.

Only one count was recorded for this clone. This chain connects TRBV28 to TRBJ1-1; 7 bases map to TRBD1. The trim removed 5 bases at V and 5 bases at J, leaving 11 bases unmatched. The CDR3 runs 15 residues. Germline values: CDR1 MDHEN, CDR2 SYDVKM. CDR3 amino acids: CASSPADRENTEAFF. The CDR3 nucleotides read TGTGCCAGCAGTCCTGCTGACAGGGAGAATACTGAAGCTTTCTTT.

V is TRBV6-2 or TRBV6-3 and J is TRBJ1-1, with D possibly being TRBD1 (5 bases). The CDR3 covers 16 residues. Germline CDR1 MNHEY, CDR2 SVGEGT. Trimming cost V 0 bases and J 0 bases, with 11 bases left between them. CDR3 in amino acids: CASSYSIGDLNTEAFF. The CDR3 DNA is TGTGCCAGCAGTTACTCGATAGGGGATTTGAACACTGAAGCTTTCTTT.

Here the CDR3 reads CASSQERDRGHEQYF. The CDR3 DNA reads TGCGCCAGCAGCCAAGAACGTGACAGGGGGCATGAGCAGTACTTC. The gene calls are TRBV4-1 and TRBJ2-7, with TRBD1 identical over 10 bases. Germline values: CDR1 MGHRA, CDR2 YSYEKL. The CDR3 extends over 15 amino acids. The V gene end was trimmed by 0 bases and the J gene end by 7 bases; junction bases not matched to a gene: 6.